This T cell receptor (beta chain) derives from a study of identical twins (dated by TCRdb to about 2016). Notes on the research overall: TCR alpha and beta repertoires from monozygotic twins, unrelated adults of various ages and cord blood were deep-sequenced to test whether fetal clonotypes persist. To rule out contamination, replicate twin experiments were performed at different times with different library preparation protocols.

The sample holds a few counts of this clonotype. It has no known antigen specificity. No base quality values were provided; no much bigger clone lies one nucleotide off. Only healthy Caucasian donors were included. The CDR3 runs 16 residues from the cysteine to the phenylalanine. Only the CDR3 DNA stays, 48 bases, in frame from base 1. CDR1 and CDR2 (SGHAT, FQNNGV) derive from the germline V gene. V is pared back by 1 base and J by 2 bases, with 14 bases lying between the germline termini. Library generation was performed with 5' RACE. Sequencing was performed on an Illumina HiSeq 2000. A universal primer binding site was introduced by template switching, and a unique molecular identifier was present in the final cDNA, enabling accurate counting of TCR cDNA molecules. Specific primers in the conserved constant-segment region were used to synthesize first-strand cDNA for the TCR alpha and beta chains. To control for contamination, every cDNA library carried two barcodes: a SMART-Mk sample barcode plus Illumina barcodes. TruSeq adapter sequences, together with Illumina sample barcodes, were added in two successive PCR steps. The TCR alpha and beta cDNA libraries were sequenced on the Illumina HiSeq platform using custom primers. The paper's data handling went like this. MiGEC processed the raw reads to extract unique molecular identifiers, while MiXCR was used to determine the CDR3 positions. For each individual, recombination models were inferred using an EM algorithm with the repgenHMM and IGoR tools. The analysis of shared clonotypes was done with the tcR package in R, with sharing normalized by the product of cloneset sizes. To study raw recombination without the effects of thymic and clonal selection, out-of-frame nonproductive sequences were analyzed. Using fastp trimming at Q25 and MiXCR clonotype assembly, TCRdb reanalyzed the public sequencing data and kept in-frame beta chains. CDR3 protein sequences are deduplicated, and each keeps its most common genes and DNA. The V and J calls were not made by the authors but by TCRdb's processing. Across this sample there are 1.5 million to 2 million distinct CDR3 sequences, with 32% seen only once. The top ten clonotypes cover more than 0.25% of the sample.

On the study overall, not on this receptor specifically: Zero-insertion analyses could be partly confounded by invariant T cells such as MAIT and iNKT, though diverse VJ usage argued against such confounding for most clonotypes. Fewer insertions were carried by abundant cord blood beta clonotypes, a similar but weaker trend appeared in young adult naive repertoires, and no such trend appeared in memory repertoires. In monozygotic twins, out-of-frame TCR alpha sharing was systematically underestimated by recombination models, although the models agreed with sharing between unrelated individuals. Conclusions relied on cross-sectional statistical analysis, since the same donors could not be followed over many years. Compared with coincidental sharing between unrelated individuals, out-of-frame TCR alpha sequences shared between twins had an excess of sequences with low generation probability. The excess sharing between twins in beta out-of-frame sequences was weaker because fewer shared sequences reduced the signal-to-noise ratio.

The sequenced material came from cord blood. The sequence is built from TRBV11-2 and TRBJ1-2; the D gene is perhaps TRBD1, from 5 matching bases. The TCR sequence derives from a newborn girl in good health. The bases read TGTGCCAGCAGCTTAGCCGGGACTCCTACCAACTATGGCTACACCTTC. Translated, it reads CASSLAGTPTNYGYTF.